The 27 T cell receptor beta chains below were found in one sample sequenced in a study of CD8+CD57+ T cells in acquired aplastic anemia. CDR3 and TCR beta VDJ profiling relied on genomic DNA as the template. Each CDR3 protein is one row after TCRdb ran MiXCR on the reads. The sample lists about 160,000 distinct CDR3 sequences; 60% to 80% were seen once. An expansion of CD8+CD57+ cells by flow cytometry had been shown in patients chosen for sequencing. The sequenced sample consisted of sorted CD4+, CD8+, or CD8+CD57+ T cells (not recorded which) from PBMCs. These receptors were taken from a human donor with aplastic anemia.

The chain has TRBV4-2 and TRBJ2-6, with TRBD1 matching over 9 bases. The CDR3 is 17 amino acids. CDR1 LGHNA and CDR2 YNFKEQ come from the germline V gene. The V gene end was trimmed by 0 bases and the J gene end by 2 bases; junction bases not matched to a gene: 2. CDR3 loop: CASSQDDRGAGANVLTF. CDR3 DNA: TGTGCCAGCAGCCAAGATGACAGGGGGGCTGGGGCCAACGTCCTGACTTTC.

V gene TRBV2 combines with J gene TRBJ2-7; 13 bases are shared with TRBD2. The germline V gene has CDR1 SNHLY and CDR2 FYNNEI. V gave up 10 bases and J gave up 2 bases; unmatched junction bases: 5. The CDR3 length is 14 residues. The chain's CDR3 is CAIQGTSGAYEQYF. As DNA, the CDR3 is TGTGCCATCCAGGGGACTAGCGGGGCCTACGAGCAGTACTTC.

This chain joins TRBV20-1 and TRBJ1-3, with D unresolved. Germline loops: CDR1 DFQATT, CDR2 SNEGSKA (reference sequence). Trimming took off 5 bases at V and 4 bases at J, with 6 bases between the two ends. CDR3 length: 11 residues. The CDR3 coding sequence is TGCAGTGCTTCAAAGGGAAACACCATATATTTT. Protein: CSASKGNTIYF.

This clonotype was recorded once. The rearrangement links TRBV15 to TRBJ1-5; possible D gene TRBD1, 6 bases. With 4 bases removed from V and 6 bases from J, the gap between germline ends came to 28 bases. The length of the CDR3 is 19 residues. From germline, CDR1 is LNHNV and CDR2 YYDKDF (reference sequence). CDR3 protein: CATSISNYGQQRLGQPQHF. For the CDR3, the DNA is TGTGCCACCAGCATTTCCAATTATGGACAGCAACGACTCGGTCAGCCCCAGCATTTT.

This clonotype has at least ten counts. The chain recombines TRBV12-3 or TRBV12-4 with TRBJ2-1; D remains unclear. The CDR3 is 14 residues long. V was shortened by 3 bases and J by 8 bases, with 14 bases between the two germline ends. The CDR3 coding sequence is TGTGCCAGCAGTTTGGGCGGCCGCCGCGATGAGCAGTTCTTC. The encoded protein is CASSLGGRRDEQFF.

The J gene is TRBJ2-1, the V gene TRBV7-2; 7 positions agree with TRBD1. Losses at the gene ends were 1 base for V and 8 bases for J; bases not matched to a gene: 11. In germline, CDR1 is SGHTA, CDR2 FQGNSA. CDR3 length: 16 amino acids. The CDR3 spells CASSLGRRQGLDEQFF. DNA for the CDR3: TGTGCCAGCAGCTTAGGACGGCGACAGGGTCTTGATGAGCAGTTCTTC.

The chain carries TRBV5-1 and TRBJ1-6; D remains ambiguous. V was trimmed by 0 bases and J by 10 bases, leaving 5 bases between them. This CDR3 contains 12 residues. Germline V gene lookup returns CDR1 SGHRS and CDR2 YFSETQ. The CDR3 loop reads CASSLDISPLHF. The CDR3 nucleotides read TGCGCCAGCAGCTTGGACATCTCACCCCTCCACTTT. The full variable domain, with the rest looked up from reference TRBV5-1 and TRBJ1-6, is KAGVTQTPRYLIKTRGQQVTLSCSPISGHRSVSWYQQTPGQGLQFLFEYFSETQRNKGNFPGRFSGRQFSNSRSEMNVSTLELGDSALYLCASSLDISPLHFGNGTRLTVT.

The genes are TRBV19 and TRBJ2-1; 7 positions match TRBD2. The CDR3 is 17 amino acids. The J segment lost 4 bases and the V segment lost 9 bases, leaving 18 bases of the junction unmatched. The germline V gene has CDR1 LNHDA and CDR2 SQIVND (reference sequence). CDR3 sequence reads: CASSPFAGDLPYNEQFF. Here the CDR3 DNA reads TGTGCCAGCAGTCCATTCGCGGGGGACCTTCCTTACAATGAGCAGTTCTTC. The full variable domain, its missing parts supplied by reference TRBV19 and TRBJ2-1, is DGGITQSPKYLFRKEGQNVTLSCEQNLNHDAMYWYRQDPGQGLRLIYYSQIVNDFQKGDIAEGYSVSREKKESFPLTVTSAQKNPTAFYLCASSPFAGDLPYNEQFFGPGTRLTVL.

The chain employs TRBV19 and TRBJ1-5; D uncertain. The V and J ends lost 4 bases and 4 bases respectively, with 8 bases between them. Germline loops: CDR1 LNHDA, CDR2 SQIVND (reference sequence). The CDR3 runs 13 residues. The CDR3 is CASSNSGNQPQHF. The DNA for the CDR3 is TGTGCCAGTAGTAATTCCGGGAATCAGCCCCAGCATTTT. Filled out from reference TRBV19 and TRBJ1-5, the complete variable domain reads DGGITQSPKYLFRKEGQNVTLSCEQNLNHDAMYWYRQDPGQGLRLIYYSQIVNDFQKGDIAEGYSVSREKKESFPLTVTSAQKNPTAFYLCASSNSGNQPQHFGDGTRLSIL.

Of note for this clonotype: A much larger clone sits a single nucleotide away, making a read error possible. Since no conserved phenylalanine or tryptophan closes the CDR3, a read error is the likely cause. The chain employs TRBV6-4 and TRBJ2-1; D is perhaps TRBD2 (5 bases). Germline lookup yields CDR1 MRHNA and CDR2 SNTAGT. The CDR3 extends over 13 amino acids. Trimming took 4 bases from V and 8 from J, leaving 12 bases between them. The CDR3 reads CASSGGEGHEQFI. CDR3 nucleotides: TGTGCCAGCAGTGGGGGAGAGGGTCATGAGCAGTTCATC.

The sample holds many counts of this clonotype. V usage is TRBV5-1 and J usage is TRBJ2-7; no definite D call. Germline V lookup: CDR1 SGHRS, CDR2 YFSETQ. The germline V and J ends were trimmed by 5 bases and 2 bases, with 11 bases remaining between them. The CDR3 runs 13 residues. CDR3: CASRPGGAYEQYF. CDR3 nucleotides: TGCGCCAGCAGGCCTGGCGGAGCCTACGAGCAGTACTTC.

The chain carries TRBV15 and TRBJ1-4, with TRBD1 matching 8 bases. Germline CDR1 LNHNV, CDR2 YYDKDF (reference sequence). The CDR3 has 15 residues. The V segment lost 4 bases and the J segment 14 bases; nucleotides outside the gene matches: 15. CDR3 region: CATSTSTGVEEELFF. CDR3 nucleotide sequence: TGTGCCACCAGCACCTCGACAGGGGTCGAGGAAGAGCTGTTTTTT.

The chain employs TRBV7-8 and TRBJ1-2; 8 bases are shared with TRBD1. This CDR3 region has 15 residues. Germline V lookup: CDR1 SGHVS, CDR2 FQNEAQ. Trimming at V came to 1 base and at J to 4 bases, leaving 5 bases not matched to a gene. CDR3 coding DNA: TGTGCCAGCAGCTTAGTTGGACAGGGCTTCTATGGCTACACCTTC. This sequence encodes CASSLVGQGFYGYTF.

The chain joins TRBV5-1 to TRBJ1-5; D gene uncertain. The V end was cut by 5 bases, the J end by 1 base, with 7 bases between. Germline V CDR1 and CDR2: SGHRS, YFSETQ. The CDR3 sequence is 13 residues long. The CDR3 region is CASRLGSNQPQHF. The CDR3 DNA sequence: TGCGCCAGCAGGCTGGGGAGCAATCAGCCCCAGCATTTT.

The V call is TRBV19, the J call TRBJ2-7; D not certain. The length of the CDR3 is 13 residues. V lost 3 bases and J 3 bases, leaving 9 bases between the germline ends. Germline CDR1 LNHDA, CDR2 SQIVND (reference sequence). The CDR3 coding sequence is TGTGCCAGTAGTATCTATACGAGCTACGAGCAGTACTTC. Translation: CASSIYTSYEQYF.

This clonotype appeared many times. This chain connects TRBV6-4 to TRBJ2-3, with 12 bases aligning to TRBD2. The V gene end was trimmed by 5 bases and the J gene end by 4 bases; junction bases not matched to a gene: 4. Germline CDR1 is MRHNA and CDR2 is SNTAGT. The CDR3 length is 15 residues. The CDR3 DNA reads as TGTGCCAGCAGTCGACTAGCGGGGGCGGCAGATACGCAGTATTTT. Translated, it gives CASSRLAGAADTQYF.

V usage is TRBV20-1 and J usage is TRBJ1-2; tentative D call: TRBD1 (5 bases). Germline V CDR1 and CDR2: DFQATT, SNEGSKA (reference sequence). Trimming removed 6 bases at V and 10 bases at J, with 12 bases between. The CDR3 extends over 10 amino acids. CDR3 sequence: CSAVRDDYTF. In DNA form, the CDR3 reads TGCAGTGCCGTCCGGGACGACTACACCTTC.

This chain's CDR3 is CASSTPSGAARETQYF. CDR3 DNA sequence: TGTGCCAGCAGTACTCCTTCAGGGGCCGCCCGGGAGACCCAGTACTTC. The genes are TRBV2 and TRBJ2-5, with D tentatively TRBD1 (6 bases). V lost 5 bases and J lost 5, with 21 bases in between. Germline CDR1 reads SNHLY; CDR2 reads FYNNEI. This CDR3 is 16 amino acids long.

The V and J genes are TRBV2 and TRBJ1-2, with D possibly matching TRBD1 (5 bases). This CDR3 region has 11 residues. Deletions cut 6 bases from V and 7 bases from J, with 9 bases between. Germline CDR1 and CDR2: SNHLY and FYNNEI. The CDR3 protein is CASRLQAGYTF. CDR3 coding DNA: TGTGCCAGCAGACTACAGGCTGGCTACACCTTC.

The CDR3, as DNA: TGCAGTGCCGTACTAGCGGGGGGACGAGATACGCAGTATTTT. It translates to CSAVLAGGRDTQYF. The chain recombines TRBV20-1 with TRBJ2-3, with TRBD2 matching 12 bases. The CDR3 has 14 amino acids. The junction had 6 bases not matched to a gene; V was cut back by 6 bases and J by 5 bases. Looked up from germline, CDR1 is DFQATT and CDR2 is SNEGSKA (reference sequence).

The gene calls are TRBV25-1 and TRBJ1-1; 7 bases line up with TRBD1. The CDR3 loop spans 14 amino acids. J lost 0 bases, V lost 5 bases, and 3 bases had no gene match. Germline values: CDR1 MGHDK, CDR2 SYGVNS. The CDR3 bases are TGTGCCAGCAGTCAGACAGGGCTGAACACTGAAGCTTTCTTT. Residues: CASSQTGLNTEAFF.

The rearrangement uses TRBV5-6 and TRBJ2-7; D not resolved. With 5 bases removed from V and 4 bases from J, the gap between germline ends came to 16 bases. CDR1 and CDR2 from the germline V gene are SGHDT and YYEEEE. The CDR3 extends over 14 amino acids. CDR3 sequence: CASSEARRRYEQYF. As DNA, the CDR3 is TGTGCCAGCAGTGAAGCGAGGAGAAGGTACGAGCAGTACTTC.

This chain joins TRBV20-1 and TRBJ2-5; the D is unclear. CDR1 is DFQATT, CDR2 SNEGSKA, per germline (reference sequence). V lost 0 bases and J lost 2, with 1 base in between. This CDR3 comprises 11 residues. The CDR3 bases are TGCAGTGCTAGAGAACAAGAGACCCAGTACTTC. It encodes CSAREQETQYF.

On this clonotype itself: One junction end does not reproduce the germline sequence, and a read error may be involved. V usage is TRBV10-2 and J usage is TRBJ1-6; D perhaps matches TRBD1 (6 bases). From germline, CDR1 is WSHSY and CDR2 SAAADI. The CDR3 has 15 residues. In nucleotides, the CDR3 is TGCGCCGGCAGTGAACAAGGACAGCGGAGTTCACCCCTCCACTTT. This sequence encodes CAGSEQGQRSSPLHF.

There are many counts of this clonotype. This chain links TRBV2 with TRBJ2-7; D might be TRBD2 (6 bases). Germline CDR1 SNHLY, CDR2 FYNNEI. V was trimmed by 9 bases and J by 3 bases, leaving 9 bases between them. CDR3 length: 11 amino acids. The CDR3 protein is CASRRDYEQYV. The CDR3 DNA reads as TGTGCCAGTCGGCGGGACTACGAGCAGTACGTC.

CDR3 amino acids: CASSRRTGGSNQPQHF. CDR3 in DNA: TGTGCCAGTAGTCGACGAACAGGGGGTAGCAATCAGCCCCAGCATTTT. The V and J genes are TRBV19 and TRBJ1-5, with 8 positions matching TRBD1. V lost 5 bases to trimming and J lost 0 bases; unmatched junction nucleotides: 6. The CDR3 has 16 amino acids. The germline V gene encodes CDR1 LNHDA and CDR2 SQIVND (reference sequence).

The chain has TRBV9 and TRBJ2-2, with TRBD2 matching over 8 bases. The CDR3 runs 17 residues. Looked up from germline, CDR1 is SGDLS and CDR2 is YYNGEE. V lost 0 bases and J lost 4; bases outside the gene matches: 8. The CDR3 coding sequence is TGTGCCAGCAGCGTAGCTACGGGGGGGCCTCCCACCGGGGAGCTGTTTTTT. It codes for CASSVATGGPPTGELFF.